The present T cell receptor (beta chain) was sequenced within a study of blood T cell repertoires in COVID-19. Study in general: Samples representing acute and convalescent COVID-19 were sourced from the United States, Italy and Spain. T cells, B-cell-depleted T cells, or PBMCs supplied cDNA or gDNA.

Original methodology: Reference gene primer amplification gave estimated nucleated cell counts. Assay: immunoSEQ multiplex PCR; the TCRdb copy retains only in-frame clones and omits some. V and J calls and clone size are as listed in that table; D and trimming were resolved from the DNA. The sample has around 93,000 clones; about 92% are singletons. It was during active infection that Seattle patients were enrolled and then longitudinally followed. The receptor was derived from a man between 18 and 29 years old with COVID-19, enrolled during active disease. Sample: peripheral blood.

The CDR3 loop reads CASSPSVILSSYNEQFF. The CDR3 DNA reads as TGTGCCAGCAGCCCCTCGGTAATTCTTAGCTCCTACAATGAGCAGTTCTTC. J is TRBJ2-1 and V is TRBV9, with no clear D. CDR3 length: 17 residues. Germline loops: CDR1 SGDLS, CDR2 YYNGEE. Trimming removed 4 bases at V and 0 bases at J, with 17 bases between. Supplemented by reference TRBV9 and TRBJ2-1, the full variable domain reads DSGVTQTPKHLITATGQRVTLRCSPRSGDLSVYWYQQSLDQGLQFLIQYYNGEERAKGNILERFSAQQFPDLHSELNLSSLELGDSALYFCASSPSVILSSYNEQFFGPGTRLTVL.